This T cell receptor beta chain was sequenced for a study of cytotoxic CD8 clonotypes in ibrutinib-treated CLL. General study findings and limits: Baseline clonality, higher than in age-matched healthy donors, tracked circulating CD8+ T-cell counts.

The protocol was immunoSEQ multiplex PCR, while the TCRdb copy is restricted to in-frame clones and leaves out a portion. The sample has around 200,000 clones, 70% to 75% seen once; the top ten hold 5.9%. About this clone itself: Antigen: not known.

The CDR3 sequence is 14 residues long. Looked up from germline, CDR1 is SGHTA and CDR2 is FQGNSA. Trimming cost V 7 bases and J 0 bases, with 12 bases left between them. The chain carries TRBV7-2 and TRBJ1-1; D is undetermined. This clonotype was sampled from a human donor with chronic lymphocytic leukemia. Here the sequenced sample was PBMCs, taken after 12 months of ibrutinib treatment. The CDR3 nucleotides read TGTGCCAGCACCTCCGGACCCTTGAACACTGAAGCTTTCTTT. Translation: CASTSGPLNTEAFF.